This T cell receptor (beta chain) came from a study of blood T cell repertoires in COVID-19 (dated by TCRdb to the early 2020s). About the full investigation: The collaborator samples originated in the United States, Italy and Spain and spanned the acute and convalescent phases of COVID-19. Nearly every sample came with metadata listing a de-identified subject ID, COVID-19 status, age in years and sex. The material from the prospective study consisted of cDNA or gDNA derived from T cells, B-cell-depleted T cells, or PBMCs. HLA class I and class II types, where available, came from metadata supplied by the sample provider rather than from assay-based typing. The dataset comprised deeply sampled blood TCRbeta repertoires from subjects exposed to, actively infected with, or recovered from COVID-19. The samples were drawn from the first 160 participants of the ongoing ImmuneRACE study and from 1,254 subjects provided by 6 global collaborators. The repertoires were released in a freely available public database meant as a resource for research on the immune response to SARS-CoV-2. Broader findings and caveats from the paper: The amount of clinical and demographic metadata varied by source and participant and was provided uncurated.

One collaborating source in Seattle enrolled patients during active infection and followed them longitudinally through the course of disease. The collaborating institutions used their own protocols to collect whole blood in K2EDTA tubes. For TCRbeta analysis, collaborators shipped samples in one of three forms: frozen whole blood, isolated PBMCs, or DNA extracted from either of those sample types. V trim: 7 bases; J trim: 0 bases; unmatched bases: 6. Spanning cysteine to phenylalanine, the CDR3 consists of 15 amino acids. Only the CDR3 part of the read is kept: 45 bases, read in frame from the first base. According to the germline V gene, CDR1 reads WSHSY and CDR2 reads SAAADI. Worth noting for this clone: Its antigen is still unknown. No much larger clonotype is one base removed from it; base qualities were not supplied.

TCRbeta CDR3 regions were amplified from genomic DNA by means of the immunoSEQ Assay, a bias-controlled multiplex PCR. Per the source publication's procedure: Within the assay, amplification of reference gene primers was used to estimate how many nucleated cells each sample contained. Sequence reads were collapsed and filtered to measure the absolute abundance of every unique TCRbeta CDR3 rearrangement. For each sample, productive Simpson clonality was calculated as the square root of Simpson's diversity index over productive rearrangements. In TCRdb, the immuneACCESS table is reduced to in-frame sequences with V and J assigned. These tables do not hold every clone; where another copy was compared, an unresolved V gene accounts for under half, and the others remain unexplained. V, J and clone size are taken as reported in that table, and D and trimming were inferred from the DNA itself. Recorded for this sample are about 89,000 clones; nearly 80% of them occurred a single time. The leading ten clones occupy about 5.7% of the sample.

Sequenced material: peripheral blood. This receptor was identified in a man aged 70 or older with COVID-19, enrolled during active disease. The V and J genes are TRBV10-2 and TRBJ1-3; TRBD1 aligns with 7 central bases. The DNA sequence reads TGCGCCAGCACCAGGGACAGTGCCTCTGGAAACACCATATATTTT. The translation is CASTRDSASGNTIYF.